The rows below give T cell receptor beta chains drawn from one sample of a study of chemoradiotherapy in HPV16-positive cancers. The protocol was immunoSEQ multiplex PCR, while the TCRdb copy is restricted to in-frame clones and leaves out a portion. The sample comprises around 15,000 clones, roughly 79% of which are singletons, and approximately 11% rests with the top ten. The specimen was taken from a patient who underwent chemoradiotherapy. The receptors were sampled from a human donor with HPV-associated anogenital cancer. The CDR3 runs from the conserved cysteine through the conserved F or W. The D gene is left open where the match is weak. Clone sizes are given selectively: once, few, many, or a class where the clone is expanded.

d_gene	v_gene	j_gene	abundance	CDR3aa	CDR3nt
NA	TRBV7-8	TRBJ2-3	NA	CASTLRSGTDTQYF	TGTGCCAGCACCCTCAGGAGCGGCACAGATACGCAGTATTTT
NA	TRBV27	TRBJ2-2	NA	CASSSTTGRNTGELFF	TGTGCCAGCAGTTCAACCACAGGGAGGAACACCGGGGAGCTGTTTTTT
NA	TRBV5-4	TRBJ1-6	NA	CASSLGGGFSYNSPLHF	TGTGCCAGCAGCTTGGGGGGGGGTTTCTCCTATAATTCACCCCTCCACTTT
NA	TRBV14	TRBJ2-5	NA	CASSQDSQTAQTQYF	TGTGCCAGCAGCCAAGATTCACAGACAGCGCAGACCCAGTACTTC
TRBD1	TRBV7-8	TRBJ2-1	NA	CASSPKLRDRPYEQFF	TGTGCCAGCAGCCCCAAATTAAGGGACAGGCCCTATGAGCAGTTCTTC
NA	TRBV19	TRBJ1-5	once	CASSPGGVSQPQHF	TGTGCCAGTAGTCCTGGAGGGGTAAGCCAGCCCCAGCATTTT
TRBD1	TRBV6-5	TRBJ1-2	once	CASSYGGTANYGYTF	TGTGCCAGCAGTTACGGTGGGACAGCTAACTATGGCTACACCTTC
NA	TRBV4-1	TRBJ1-1	once	CASSLIPGETEAFF	TGCGCCAGCAGCCTGATCCCAGGGGAAACTGAAGCTTTCTTT
TRBD1	TRBV13	TRBJ1-3	NA	CASSFRGAGNTIYF	TGTGCCAGCAGCTTCAGGGGGGCTGGAAACACCATATATTTT
NA	TRBV6-6	TRBJ1-1	NA	CASSYSGGEAFF	TGTGCCAGCAGTTACTCGGGTGGCGAAGCTTTCTTT
NA	TRBV27	TRBJ1-3	NA	CASSLRGPSAGNTIYF	TGTGCCAGCAGCTTACGCGGACCTTCAGCTGGAAACACCATATATTTT
NA	TRBV5-5	TRBJ2-7	NA	CASSFAGTSSYEQYF	TGTGCCAGCAGCTTTGCCGGGACGAGCTCCTACGAGCAGTACTTC
NA	TRBV27	TRBJ1-5	few	CASSLGGGSNQPQHF	TGTGCCAGCAGTTTAGGGGGGGGCAGCAATCAGCCCCAGCATTTT
NA	TRBV7-9	TRBJ1-1	few	CASSLLGANTEAFF	TGTGCCAGCAGCTTACTCGGAGCTAACACTGAAGCTTTCTTT
NA	TRBV7-2	TRBJ2-5	NA	CASSLAIKRETQYF	TGTGCCAGCAGCTTAGCGATAAAGAGAGAGACCCAGTACTTC
NA	TRBV28	TRBJ1-5	once	CASTPRGDGGPQHF	TGTGCCAGCACCCCTCGAGGCGATGGGGGGCCCCAGCATTTT
NA	TRBV11-1	TRBJ2-5	NA	CASSLGRTQYF	TGTGCCAGCAGCTTAGGTAGAACCCAGTACTTC
NA	TRBV18	TRBJ2-7	NA	CASSPRGAPYEQYF	TGTGCCAGCTCACCTCGGGGGGCCCCCTACGAGCAGTACTTC